The sequence of this T cell receptor (beta chain) was determined in a study of T-cell memory formation after mild COVID-19. The wider study: TCR clusters showed largely donor specificity.

The CDR3 is made up of 13 amino acids. V was trimmed by 5 bases and J by 3 bases, leaving 10 bases between them. MiXCR, applied by TCRdb to the 5' RACE reads, yields one record per CDR3 protein. The table has approximately 300,000 distinct CDR3 sequences, 15% seen once. Sequenced input: PBMCs or a T cell subset sorted from them (not recorded which). V usage is TRBV12-3 or TRBV12-4 and J usage is TRBJ1-1, with D possibly TRBD1 on 6 matching bases. The TCR comes from a young man who had mild COVID-19 (a few samples of this study predate the infection). Cell type and time point are not known. The CDR3 here is CASSPEGDTEAFF. In DNA, the CDR3 is TGTGCCAGCAGTCCCGAGGGGGACACTGAAGCTTTCTTT.